This T cell receptor beta chain emerged from a study of blood T cell repertoires in COVID-19. The V and J ends lost 7 bases and 2 bases, in that order; junction bases with no gene match: 13. Germline loops: CDR1 SNHLY, CDR2 FYNNEI. CDR3 size: 16 residues. Sequencing was performed with immunoSEQ multiplex PCR; in TCRdb, only in-frame clones are kept and a portion is missing. The sample yields more than 120,000 clones, roughly 80% seen once. This sequence was found in a human donor in a cohort sampled during active COVID-19. Input material: peripheral blood. The chain uses TRBV2 and TRBJ2-5, with 7 bases identical to TRBD2. CDR3 amino acids: CASTSIGLVEQETQYF. CDR3 nucleotide sequence: TGTGCCAGCACTTCAATTGGACTAGTGGAGCAAGAGACCCAGTACTTC. The variable domain in full, completed from reference TRBV2 and TRBJ2-5, reads EPEVTQTPSHQVTQMGQEVILRCVPISNHLYFYWYRQILGQKVEFLVSFYNNEISEKSEIFDDQFSVERPDGSNFTLKIRSTKLEDSAMYFCASTSIGLVEQETQYFGPGTRLLVL.